The present TCR beta chain was sequenced within a study of CD8 T cells in Susac syndrome. This clonotype was seen only once. Its antigen remains unknown. Notes on the study in general: The study recognized that the number of individuals in its TCR sequencing and HLA analysis was relatively small.

Relapsing-remitting disease, either stable or active, was present in the multiple sclerosis controls, who were treatment-naive patients. TEMRA cells were FACS-enriched, and CD8+ and CD4+ T cells were isolated negatively. The germline V gene has CDR1 GTSNPN and CDR2 SVGIG (reference sequence). The CDR3 loop spans 14 amino acids. V lost 4 bases and J lost 5; bases outside the gene matches: 7. Random hexamers were used to reverse transcribe the RNA input (about 0.5 to 1 ug). Multiplex PCR with immunoSEQ amplified the TCR beta CDR3 across 54 Vbeta and 13 Jbeta. TCRdb re-called the immunoSEQ multiplex PCR reads through MiXCR, storing one row per CDR3 protein. The sample includes a few hundred thousand distinct CDR3 sequences, more than 85% of them seen just once.

The source of this sequence is a human donor with multiple sclerosis. This chain connects TRBV30 to TRBJ2-3; 9 bases map to TRBD1. Source material: CD8+ T cells from PBMCs. The CDR3 protein is CAWMNTGGLDTQYF. In nucleotides, the CDR3 is TGTGCCTGGATGAACACAGGGGGCTTAGATACGCAGTATTTT.